Listed here are 29 T cell receptor beta chains from one sample, sequenced in a study of cytomegalovirus exposure and HLA in healthy donors. The PCR used 60 Vbeta and 13 Jbeta primers. Some clones are missing from TCRdb's copy, which holds only in-frame ones; the method was immunoSEQ multiplex PCR. Its clone listing holds 60,000 to 65,000 clones. The sequencing input was PBMCs. These TCRs come from a man under 40 in good health and CMV-seropositive.

V usage is TRBV5-6 and J usage is TRBJ2-7; 9 bases align to TRBD1. CDR1 and CDR2 from the germline V gene are SGHDT and YYEEEE. This CDR3 spans 15 amino acids. V lost 0 bases to trimming and J lost 5 bases; unmatched junction nucleotides: 6. CDR3 DNA: TGTGCCAGCAGCTTGGCTTGGGACAGGGACCACGAGCAGTACTTC. Amino acids: CASSLAWDRDHEQYF.

The V and J genes are TRBV5-1 and TRBJ1-2; 7 nucleotides agree with TRBD1. Germline CDR1 SGHRS, CDR2 YFSETQ. Trimming removed 0 bases from V and 6 bases from J; junction bases left unmatched: 5. The CDR3 spans 14 residues. CDR3 DNA: TGCGCCAGCAGCTTGGCCCCCGGACAGGATGGCTACACCTTC. Translated, it gives CASSLAPGQDGYTF.

The chain combines TRBV27 with TRBJ2-7; TRBD1 matches at 10 bases. The V segment lost 8 bases and the J segment 0 bases; nucleotides outside the gene matches: 7. The CDR3 length is 15 residues. Germline lookup yields CDR1 MNHEY and CDR2 SMNVEV (reference sequence). CDR3 bases: TGTGCCAGCGGGAAGGACAGGGGGTTCTCCTACGAGCAGTACTTC. The encoded protein is CASGKDRGFSYEQYF.

J is TRBJ1-1 and V is TRBV5-1, with 9 bases that match TRBD1. V lost 3 bases and J lost 6; bases outside the gene matches: 9. CDR1 and CDR2 (germline): SGHRS, YFSETQ. The CDR3 is 15 residues long. CDR3 nucleotide sequence: TGCGCCAGCAGCTCCCGGACAGGGGAGCTGTCTGAAGCTTTCTTT. Its translation is CASSSRTGELSEAFF.

This rearrangement joins TRBV7-9 to TRBJ1-2; TRBD1 aligns across 10 bases. Germline V gene sequence: CDR1 SEHNR, CDR2 FQNEAQ (reference sequence). V shed 3 bases, J shed 5 bases, and the junction held 6 bases outside the gene matches. CDR3 length equals 15 residues. The CDR3: CASSLETGGAYGYTF. In DNA, the CDR3 is TGTGCCAGCAGCTTGGAGACAGGGGGCGCATATGGCTACACCTTC.

About this clone: The junction differs from germline at one of its ends, possibly a read error. The chain combines TRBV7-9 with TRBJ2-1; D is undetermined. Germline V lookup: CDR1 SEHNR, CDR2 FQNEAQ (reference sequence). There are 14 residues in the CDR3. CDR3 in DNA: TGTGCCAGCAGCTTAGACAGCTCCGACAATGAGCAGTTCTTC. Encoded protein: CASSLDSSDNEQFF.

The CDR3 coding sequence is TGCAGCGTGGTAAGGGGTGGGAACACTGAAGCTTTCTTT. It is translated as CSVVRGGNTEAFF. The chain employs TRBV29-1 and TRBJ1-1; D might be TRBD1 (5 bases). Germline assignment: CDR1 SQVTM and CDR2 ANQGSEA. V lost 6 bases and J 1 base, leaving 12 bases between the germline ends. CDR3 length: 13 residues.

The chain couples TRBV2 to TRBJ1-4; 7 bases match TRBD1. Per germline, CDR1 SNHLY and CDR2 FYNNEI. V lost 8 bases to trimming and J lost 4 bases; unmatched junction nucleotides: 4. This CDR3 contains 13 residues. The CDR3 DNA follows: TGTGCCAGCCACCGGGACAGTAATGAAAAACTGTTTTTT. Its translation is CASHRDSNEKLFF.

The chain combines TRBV27 with TRBJ2-1; 8 bases align to TRBD2. Losses at the gene ends were 5 bases for V and 5 bases for J; bases not matched to a gene: 11. Germline CDR1 reads MNHEY; CDR2 reads SMNVEV (reference sequence). The CDR3 sequence is 16 residues long. The CDR3 loop is CASSLTLAGLDNEQFF. In nucleotides, the CDR3 is TGTGCCAGCAGTCTCACATTAGCGGGACTGGACAATGAGCAGTTCTTC.

The gene calls are TRBV7-9 and TRBJ1-5; tentative D call: TRBD1 (5 bases). This CDR3 has 13 amino acids. V was clipped by 4 bases and J by 7 bases, with 11 bases between them. The V gene's germline CDR1 is SEHNR and CDR2 FQNEAQ (reference sequence). The CDR3 loop is CASSSGGGQPQHF. The CDR3 DNA reads as TGTGCCAGCAGCTCCGGCGGGGGACAGCCCCAGCATTTT. Filled out from reference TRBV7-9 and TRBJ1-5, the complete variable domain reads DTGVSQNPRHKITKRGQNVTFRCDPISEHNRLYWYRQTLGQGPEFLTYFQNEAQLEKSRLLSDRFSAERPKGSFSTLEIQRTEQGDSAMYLCASSSGGGQPQHFGDGTRLSIL.

The J gene is TRBJ1-2, the V gene TRBV19; TRBD1 is a possible D gene (5 bases). Germline V gene data show CDR1 as LNHDA and CDR2 as SQIVND (reference sequence). The CDR3 covers 15 residues. Trimming stripped 2 bases from V and 3 bases from J, with 13 bases between. Here the CDR3 reads CASSIFRENDYGYTF. The CDR3 nucleotides are TGTGCCAGTAGTATATTCAGGGAAAATGACTATGGCTACACCTTC.

The chain employs TRBV6-5 and TRBJ2-7, with 7 bases aligning to TRBD1. The germline V gene has CDR1 MNHEY and CDR2 SVGAGI. This CDR3 is 15 amino acids long. V dropped 5 bases and J dropped 2; count of bases not matched to a gene: 9. CDR3 amino acids: CASSPYRGQAYEQYF. Written as DNA, the CDR3 is TGTGCCAGCAGTCCCTACAGGGGCCAAGCCTACGAGCAGTACTTC.

The rearrangement links TRBV27 to TRBJ2-7; unclear D gene. The CDR3 spans 14 residues. The V end lost 3 bases, the J end lost 0 bases, and 9 bases lay between the germline ends. In germline, CDR1 is MNHEY, CDR2 SMNVEV (reference sequence). The CDR3 here is CASSLSTNSYEQYF. The CDR3 region has the DNA TGTGCCAGCAGTTTGTCTACCAACTCCTACGAGCAGTACTTC.

V is TRBV7-3 and J is TRBJ2-1; TRBD2 aligns across 11 bases. The V segment lost 5 bases and the J segment 9 bases; nucleotides outside the gene matches: 12. Germline V CDR1 and CDR2: SGHTA, FQGTGA. The CDR3 extends over 16 amino acids. DNA of the CDR3: TGTGCCAGCAGCCTAGCGGGGGGCGCCGCGAGGGGTGAGCAGTTCTTC. The encoded protein is CASSLAGGAARGEQFF.

This chain uses TRBV30 with TRBJ2-1, with a weak D call TRBD2 (6 bases). This CDR3 region has 11 residues. Trimming stripped 5 bases from V and 12 bases from J, with 14 bases between. CDR1 and CDR2 (germline): GTSNPN, SVGIG (reference sequence). CDR3 region: CAWGTGVWQFF. The CDR3 DNA reads as TGTGCCTGGGGGACGGGGGTCTGGCAGTTCTTC. Based on the CDR3 plus reference TRBV30 and TRBJ2-1, the full variable domain is SQTIHQWPATLVQPVGSPLSLECTVEGTSNPNLYWYRQAAGRGLQLLFYSVGIGQISSEVPQNLSASRPQDRQFILSSKKLLLSDSGFYLCAWGTGVWQFFGPGTRLTVL.

The gene calls are TRBV13 and TRBJ1-5; TRBD1 matches at 10 bases. V gave up 5 bases and J gave up 7 bases; unmatched junction bases: 5. The CDR3 covers 14 residues. CDR1 is PRHDT and CDR2 is FYEKMQ in the germline V gene (reference sequence). The DNA of the CDR3 is TGTGCCAGCAGCAACGGGACAGGGGCCCAGCCCCAGCATTTT. Translating gives CASSNGTGAQPQHF.

The chain links TRBV2 to TRBJ1-2; no definite D call. This CDR3 is 14 amino acids long. Per the germline V gene, CDR1 is SNHLY and CDR2 is FYNNEI. Trimming cost V 1 base and J 0 bases, with 6 bases left between them. The DNA of the CDR3 is TGTGCCAGCAGTGAAGGGGCGACTAACTATGGCTACACCTTC. This encodes CASSEGATNYGYTF.

The V call is TRBV7-3, the J call TRBJ2-3; D may be TRBD1 (6 bases). Trimming removed 2 bases from V and 2 bases from J, with 8 bases in between. The CDR3 has 14 residues. Germline assignment: CDR1 SGHTA and CDR2 FQGTGA. The CDR3 loop reads CASSLGGHTDTQYF. In DNA, the CDR3 is TGTGCCAGCAGCTTAGGGGGACACACAGATACGCAGTATTTT.

This chain links TRBV7-3 with TRBJ2-5; 8 bases line up with TRBD2. The germline CDR1 and CDR2 sequences are SGHTA and FQGTGA. The CDR3 extends over 14 amino acids. J lost 5 bases, V lost 8 bases, and 10 bases had no gene match. In DNA, the CDR3 is TGTGCCAGCGCCTCGGGGGGGTGGTCGGAGACCCAGTACTTC. Translated: CASASGGWSETQYF.

The gene calls are TRBV19 and TRBJ2-7; 8 bases fit TRBD1. Germline assignment: CDR1 LNHDA and CDR2 SQIVND (reference sequence). Trimming cost V 6 bases and J 3 bases; bases outside gene matches: 4. The CDR3 has 13 residues. The CDR3 here is CASSRQGFYEQYF. The DNA for the CDR3 is TGTGCCAGTAGCAGACAGGGGTTCTACGAGCAGTACTTC.

The chain employs TRBV5-4 and TRBJ2-6, with TRBD2 as a possible D gene (6 bases). This CDR3 region has 15 residues. The germline V gene encodes CDR1 SGHNT and CDR2 YYREEE (reference sequence). Trimming pared 4 bases from V and 1 base from J, leaving 9 bases between. CDR3 loop: CASSPSGSGANVLTF. CDR3 nucleotide sequence: TGTGCCAGCAGCCCCAGCGGGTCTGGGGCCAACGTCCTGACTTTC.

V usage is TRBV29-1 and J usage is TRBJ2-5; D is perhaps TRBD1 (6 bases). Germline lookup yields CDR1 SQVTM and CDR2 ANQGSEA. V was shortened by 3 bases and J by 2 bases, with 13 bases between the two germline ends. The CDR3 runs to 14 residues. DNA for the CDR3: TGCAGCGTTGAGGTCGGTAGGGGGCAAGAGACCCAGTACTTC. This sequence encodes CSVEVGRGQETQYF.

As to this clone: Different DNA sequences within this sample yield the same CDR3. This chain joins TRBV6-1 and TRBJ1-2, with D perhaps matching TRBD1 (5 bases). Germline V gene sequence: CDR1 MNHNS, CDR2 SASEGT. The V and J ends lost 2 bases and 1 base respectively, with 14 bases between them. CDR3 length: 16 residues. The CDR3 region is CASSESMVQVNYGYTF. CDR3 nucleotide sequence: TGTGCCAGCAGTGAAAGTATGGTACAGGTTAACTATGGCTACACCTTC.

As to this clone: At one end, the junction sequence differs from germline, possibly due to a read error. The genes are TRBV5-1 and TRBJ1-2, with 7 bases that match TRBD1. The CDR3 is 15 residues long. Per the germline V gene, CDR1 is SGHRS and CDR2 is YFSETQ. This CDR3 reads CASSLAEGAAYDYTF. The CDR3 nucleotides read TGCGCCAGCAGCTTGGCAGAGGGGGCCGCCTATGACTACACCTTC.

The chain employs TRBV2 and TRBJ1-3, with TRBD1 identical over 7 bases. Per the germline V gene, CDR1 is SNHLY and CDR2 is FYNNEI. V gave up 2 bases and J gave up 4 bases; unmatched junction bases: 2. The CDR3 totals 14 residues. CDR3 DNA: TGTGCCAGCAGTGAATTAGGGGGCGGAAACACCATATATTTT. Amino acid sequence: CASSELGGGNTIYF.

J is TRBJ1-4 and V is TRBV18; D possibly corresponds to TRBD1 (5 bases). The V gene lost 8 bases and the J gene lost 2 bases, with 12 bases spanning the gap. The germline V gene has CDR1 KGHSH and CDR2 LQKENI. CDR3 length: 14 amino acids. The CDR3 spells CASASGVTNEKLFF. The CDR3 nucleotides are TGTGCCAGCGCCTCGGGGGTTACTAATGAAAAACTGTTTTTT.

The chain carries TRBV4-2 and TRBJ2-7; TRBD2 is a possible D gene (5 bases). Per the germline V gene, CDR1 is LGHNA and CDR2 is YNFKEQ. The CDR3 extends over 15 amino acids. V was trimmed by 1 base and J by 0 bases, leaving 10 bases between them. Written as DNA, the CDR3 is TGTGCCAGCAGCCAAGCCGGAACTAGCTCCTACGAGCAGTACTTC. It translates to CASSQAGTSSYEQYF.

The genes are TRBV9 and TRBJ2-3; D is possibly TRBD1 (5 bases). Germline CDR1 and CDR2: SGDLS and YYNGEE. The CDR3 is 15 amino acids. V lost 4 bases and J lost 1, with 13 bases in between. The CDR3 protein is CASSIRVLGTDTQYF. The CDR3 bases are TGTGCCAGCAGCATCAGGGTTTTGGGCACAGATACGCAGTATTTT. The whole variable domain, filled in from reference TRBV9 and TRBJ2-3, reads DSGVTQTPKHLITATGQRVTLRCSPRSGDLSVYWYQQSLDQGLQFLIQYYNGEERAKGNILERFSAQQFPDLHSELNLSSLELGDSALYFCASSIRVLGTDTQYFGPGTRLTVL.

The rearrangement uses TRBV6-1 and TRBJ1-3; 7 nucleotides agree with TRBD1. The CDR3 consists of 19 residues. Germline V gene sequence: CDR1 MNHNS, CDR2 SASEGT. Losses at the gene ends were 4 bases for V and 0 bases for J; bases not matched to a gene: 15. This chain's CDR3 is CASSGEGTVLTSSGNTIYF. The CDR3 DNA reads TGTGCCAGCAGTGGAGAAGGGACAGTTCTTACCAGCTCTGGAAACACCATATATTTT.